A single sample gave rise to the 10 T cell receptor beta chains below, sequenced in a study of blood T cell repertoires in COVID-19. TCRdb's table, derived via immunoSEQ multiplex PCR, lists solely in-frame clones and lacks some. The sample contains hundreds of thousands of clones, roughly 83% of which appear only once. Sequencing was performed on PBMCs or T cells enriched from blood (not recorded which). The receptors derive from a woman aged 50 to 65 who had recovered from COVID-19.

The CDR3 loop is CASSLAMDRADSPLHF. The CDR3 DNA is TGTGCCAGCAGCTTAGCAATGGACAGGGCGGATTCACCCCTCCACTTT. The chain couples TRBV7-6 to TRBJ1-6, with TRBD1 matching over 8 bases. Trimming cost V 0 bases and J 8 bases; bases outside gene matches: 6. Germline lookup yields CDR1 SGHVS and CDR2 FNYEAQ. This CDR3 is 16 amino acids long. The full variable domain, in which reference TRBV7-6 and TRBJ1-6 provide the parts outside the CDR3, is GAGVSQSPRYKVTKRGQDVALRCDPISGHVSLYWYRQALGQGPEFLTYFNYEAQQDKSGLPNDRFSAERPEGSISTLTIQRTEQRDSAMYRCASSLAMDRADSPLHFGNGTRLTVT.

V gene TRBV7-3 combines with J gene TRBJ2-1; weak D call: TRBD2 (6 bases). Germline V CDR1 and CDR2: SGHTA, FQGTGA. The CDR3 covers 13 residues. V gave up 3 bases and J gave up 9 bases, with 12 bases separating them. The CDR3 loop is CASSLASVGEQFF. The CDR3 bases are TGTGCCAGCAGCTTGGCTAGCGTTGGTGAGCAGTTCTTC. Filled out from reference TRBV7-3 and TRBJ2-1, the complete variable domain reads GAGVSQTPSNKVTEKGKYVELRCDPISGHTALYWYRQSLGQGPEFLIYFQGTGAADDSGLPNDRFFAVRPEGSVSTLKIQRTERGDSAVYLCASSLASVGEQFFGPGTRLTVL.

The CDR3 bases are TGTGCCAGCAAAGATTCCCCCTGGGGCAGTGAGCAGTTCTTC. Translated, it gives CASKDSPWGSEQFF. The rearrangement uses TRBV3-1 (or the pseudogene TRBV3-2) and TRBJ2-1; a weak D match, TRBD1 (5 bases). Germline V gives CDR1 LGHDT, CDR2 YNNKEL (reference sequence). Trimming removed 7 bases from V and 9 bases from J, with 19 bases in between. The CDR3 has 14 amino acids.

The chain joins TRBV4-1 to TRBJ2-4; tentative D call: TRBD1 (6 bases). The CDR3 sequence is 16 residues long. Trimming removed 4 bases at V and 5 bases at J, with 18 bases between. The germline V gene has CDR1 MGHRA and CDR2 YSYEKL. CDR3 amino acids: CASSRIQGTFQNIQYF. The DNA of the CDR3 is TGCGCCAGCAGCCGCATACAGGGTACCTTCCAAAACATTCAGTACTTC.

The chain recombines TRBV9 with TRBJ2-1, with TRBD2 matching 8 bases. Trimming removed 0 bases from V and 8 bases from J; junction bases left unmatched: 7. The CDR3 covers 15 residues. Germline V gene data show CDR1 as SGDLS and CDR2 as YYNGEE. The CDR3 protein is CASSVVSRGVDEQFF. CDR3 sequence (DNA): TGTGCCAGCAGCGTAGTTTCGCGGGGGGTCGATGAGCAGTTCTTC.

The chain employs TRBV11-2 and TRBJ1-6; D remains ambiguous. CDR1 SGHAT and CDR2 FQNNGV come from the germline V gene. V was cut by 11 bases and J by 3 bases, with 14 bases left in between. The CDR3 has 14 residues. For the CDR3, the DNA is TGTGCCTGCCAAGGCGGTTTCTATAATTCACCCCTCCACTTT. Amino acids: CACQGGFYNSPLHF.

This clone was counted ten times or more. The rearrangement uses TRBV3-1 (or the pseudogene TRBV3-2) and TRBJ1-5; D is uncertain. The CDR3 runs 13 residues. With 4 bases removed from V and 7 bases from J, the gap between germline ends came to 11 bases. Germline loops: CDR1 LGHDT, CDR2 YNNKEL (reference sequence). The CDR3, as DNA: TGTGCCAGCAGCCTAAACGGCAGGCAGCCCCAGCATTTT. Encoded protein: CASSLNGRQPQHF.

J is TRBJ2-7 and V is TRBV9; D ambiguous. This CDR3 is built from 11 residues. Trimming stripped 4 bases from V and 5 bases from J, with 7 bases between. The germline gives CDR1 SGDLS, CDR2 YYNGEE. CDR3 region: CASSPLNEQYF. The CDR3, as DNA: TGTGCCAGCAGCCCTCTTAACGAGCAGTACTTC.

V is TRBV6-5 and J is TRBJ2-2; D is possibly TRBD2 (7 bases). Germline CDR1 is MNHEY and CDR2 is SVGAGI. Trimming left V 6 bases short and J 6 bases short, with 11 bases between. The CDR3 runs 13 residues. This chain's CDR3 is CASSRGAAGELFF. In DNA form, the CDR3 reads TGTGCCAGCAGCCGGGGGGCAGCCGGGGAGCTGTTTTTT.

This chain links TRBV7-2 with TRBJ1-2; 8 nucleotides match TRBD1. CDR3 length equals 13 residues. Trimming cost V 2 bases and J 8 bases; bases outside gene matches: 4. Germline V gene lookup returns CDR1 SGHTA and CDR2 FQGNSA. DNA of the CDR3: TGTGCCAGCAGCTTACCGACAGGGGACGGCTACACCTTC. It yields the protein CASSLPTGDGYTF.